What follows is one T cell receptor (beta chain) and its context. In this sample, this clonotype turned up a few times. Its antigen is unknown. No base qualities exist here, and no much larger clone lies one base off it. Preparation of the library involved 5' RACE. The sequencer was an Illumina HiSeq 2000. A universal primer binding site was added through template switching, and the final cDNA carried a unique molecular identifier so that TCR cDNA molecules could be counted accurately. First-strand cDNA for TCR alpha and beta chains was synthesized from specific primers in the conserved constant-segment region. To control for contamination, each cDNA library was double barcoded with a SMART-Mk sample barcode plus Illumina barcodes. TruSeq adapter sequences and Illumina sample barcodes were added in two successive PCR steps. The TCR alpha and beta cDNA libraries were sequenced on the Illumina HiSeq platform using custom primers. As for the original processing: MiGEC processed the raw reads to extract unique molecular identifiers, while MiXCR was used to determine the CDR3 positions. Recombination models were inferred per individual with the repgenHMM and IGoR tools using an EM algorithm. The tcR package in R was used for shared clonotype analysis, with sharing normalized by the product of cloneset sizes. Out-of-frame nonproductive sequences were analyzed to study raw recombination free of thymic and clonal selection effects. The public reads were reprocessed in TCRdb via fastp at Q25 and MiXCR, keeping in-frame beta chains. For every CDR3 protein sequence, its rows merge into one entry that carries the most common genes and DNA. TCRdb's processing, not the authors', yielded these V and J calls. This sample is represented by hundreds of thousands of distinct CDR3 sequences; 15% to 20% of them were singletons. The ten largest account for about an eighth of the sample.

Every donor was a healthy Caucasian. The twin cohort consisted of three pairs of female monozygotic twins, all aged roughly 18 to 30 years. RNA for TCR libraries was isolated from peripheral blood mononuclear cells. The entry originates in a study of identical twins listed by TCRdb under 2016. Some background on the complete study: To test whether fetal clonotypes persist, this study deep-sequenced TCR alpha and beta repertoires from monozygotic twins, from unrelated adults of various ages, and from cord blood. To rule out contamination, replicate twin experiments were performed at different times with different library preparation protocols.

Study-wide conclusions, independent of this receptor: A weaker excess of twin sharing was found in beta out-of-frame sequences because the signal-to-noise ratio was lowered by fewer shared sequences. Compared with coincidental sharing between unrelated individuals, out-of-frame TCR alpha sequences shared between twins had an excess of sequences with low generation probability. Invariant T cells such as MAIT and iNKT could partly confound zero-insertion analyses, although diverse VJ usage argued against such confounding for most clonotypes. Recombination models systematically underestimated out-of-frame TCR alpha sharing in monozygotic twins but agreed with sharing between unrelated individuals. Conclusions relied on cross-sectional statistical analysis, since the same donors could not be followed over many years. Fewer insertions were carried by abundant cord blood beta clonotypes, a similar but weaker trend appeared in young adult naive repertoires, and no such trend appeared in memory repertoires.

The sample was also reused in another study, on T cells expressing NK-cell markers. That second publication adds: Fewer than ten donors provided sorted CD3+CD56+NKG2C+, CD3+CD56+NKG2C- and CD3+CD56-NKG2C+ T-cell subsets, whose TCR beta-chain repertoires were profiled. Among the eight sequenced donors, only one was HCMV-seronegative, while the other seven were HCMV-seropositive. In several experiments an anti-gammadeltaTCR antibody was added to restrict sorting to alphabetaTCR-expressing T cells. For roughly six donors, the dominant CD3+CD56+NKG2C+ clonotypes were among the top 10 CD8+ clonotypes and accounted for roughly 1.0-7.5% of CD8+ T cells. Those dominant clonotypes were again the most abundant among CD3+CD56-NKG2C+ cells in a few donors, at about 25-65%. Whether the expanded NKG2C-expressing T cell clones were specific for HCMV antigens remained unclear. Randomly selected healthy volunteers, three men and five women, were used as the eight sequenced donors. To determine HCMV serostatus, a commercial ELISA kit was used to detect HCMV-specific IgG in serum. For about 6 donors, bulk peripheral blood T-cell repertoires were additionally sequenced from unsorted PBMC. Reads were demultiplexed and grouped by UMI with MIGEC, and clonotypes were assembled and quantified with MiTCR. To remove erroneous sequences, TCR cDNA sequences were retained only when supported by two or more reads. The tcR package was used for downstream repertoire analysis, with clonotypes matched between fractions based on CDR3 nucleotide sequence plus V segment. VDJmatch was used to annotate antigen specificity against VDJdb, with one amino acid substitution allowed in CDR3.

Sequencing was performed on PBMCs. The TCR sequence derives from a woman aged 18-29 years in good health.

The sequence in DNA is TGCGCCAGCAGCATAACCGGGAGGTCCAATGAGCAGTTCTTC. This translates into CASSITGRSNEQFF. The receptor chain draws on TRBV5-1 and TRBJ2-1; TRBD2 fits 7 bases in the junction. The germline V gene encodes CDR1 SGHRS and CDR2 YFSETQ. Ends trimmed: V by 4 bases, J by 6 bases; bases unmatched to a gene: 7. The CDR3 numbers 14 residues from cysteine through phenylalanine. Just the 42-base CDR3 DNA is kept, in frame starting at base 1.